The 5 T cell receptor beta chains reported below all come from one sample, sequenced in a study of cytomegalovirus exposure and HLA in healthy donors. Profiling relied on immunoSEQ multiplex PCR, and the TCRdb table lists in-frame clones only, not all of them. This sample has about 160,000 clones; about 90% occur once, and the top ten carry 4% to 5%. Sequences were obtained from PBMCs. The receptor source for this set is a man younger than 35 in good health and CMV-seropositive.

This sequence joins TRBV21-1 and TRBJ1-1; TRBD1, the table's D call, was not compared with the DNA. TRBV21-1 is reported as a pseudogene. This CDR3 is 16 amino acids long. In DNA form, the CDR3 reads TGTGCCAGCAGCAAAACGACAGGGCTCATGAACACTGAAGCTTTCTTT. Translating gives CASSKTTGLMNTEAFF.

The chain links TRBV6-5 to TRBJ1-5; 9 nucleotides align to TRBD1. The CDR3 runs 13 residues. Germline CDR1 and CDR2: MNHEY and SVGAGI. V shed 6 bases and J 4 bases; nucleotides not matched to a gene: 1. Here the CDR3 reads CASRDRGNQPQHF. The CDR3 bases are TGTGCCAGCAGAGACAGGGGGAATCAGCCCCAGCATTTT.

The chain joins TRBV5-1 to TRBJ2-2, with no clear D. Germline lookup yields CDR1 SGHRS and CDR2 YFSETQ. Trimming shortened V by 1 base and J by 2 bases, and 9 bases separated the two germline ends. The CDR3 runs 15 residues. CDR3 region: CASSLMSGNTGELFF. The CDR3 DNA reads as TGCGCCAGCAGCTTGATGTCAGGCAACACCGGGGAGCTGTTTTTT. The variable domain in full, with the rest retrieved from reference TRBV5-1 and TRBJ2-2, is KAGVTQTPRYLIKTRGQQVTLSCSPISGHRSVSWYQQTPGQGLQFLFEYFSETQRNKGNFPGRFSGRQFSNSRSEMNVSTLELGDSALYLCASSLMSGNTGELFFGEGSRLTVL.

CDR3 amino acids: CASSQRTSGFSRTYEQYF. In DNA, the CDR3 is TGCGCCAGCAGCCAGCGGACTAGCGGGTTCAGTAGAACCTACGAGCAGTACTTC. The J gene is TRBJ2-7, the V gene TRBV4-1; 11 nucleotides match TRBD2. After removal of 3 bases from V and 2 bases from J, the junction contained 12 bases not matched to a gene. This CDR3 region has 18 residues. Germline CDR1 reads MGHRA; CDR2 reads YSYEKL.

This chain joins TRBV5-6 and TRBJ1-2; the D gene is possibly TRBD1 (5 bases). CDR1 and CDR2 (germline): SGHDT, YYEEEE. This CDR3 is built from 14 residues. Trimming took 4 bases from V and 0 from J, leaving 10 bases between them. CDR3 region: CASSGGGANYGYTF. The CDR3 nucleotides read TGTGCCAGCAGCGGCGGGGGAGCTAACTATGGCTACACCTTC.